This passage covers 11 T cell receptor beta chains from one sample sequenced in a study of T cell clusters in autoimmune cytopenias. One tube held mixed TRB-A and TRB-B primer pools for touch-down PCR. Reanalyzing the multiplex PCR reads, TCRdb keeps one entry per CDR3 protein, without DNA. The sample data list roughly 600 distinct CDR3 sequences. TRB amplification used 200 to 250 ng of peripheral blood genomic DNA. The same sample was also studied in work on T cell repertoires in aging, cancer and after chemotherapy.

The specimen sequenced was peripheral blood. Source of these receptors: a human donor with chronic lymphocytic leukemia.

This clonotype shows up as medium-sized by frequency. This chain links TRBV20-1 with TRBJ1-3; TCRdb designates TRBD1, a call that cannot be tested without DNA. CDR1 and CDR2 (germline): DFQATT, SNEGSKA (reference sequence). This CDR3 comprises 13 residues. The CDR3 sequence: CSATQGAGNTIYF.

This clonotype is deemed medium-sized by its frequency. The chain carries TRBV7-2 and TRBJ2-1. This CDR3 is 15 amino acids long. Germline V lookup: CDR1 SGHTA, CDR2 FQGNSA. The CDR3 is CASSTSGSSYNEQFF. Combining the CDR3 with reference TRBV7-2 and TRBJ2-1 gives the whole variable domain GAGVSQSPSNKVTEKGKDVELRCDPISGHTALYWYRQSLGQGLEFLIYFQGNSAPDKSGLPSDRFSAERTGGSVSTLTIQRTQQEDSAVYLCASSTSGSSYNEQFFGPGTRLTVL.

Its frequency marks this clonotype as medium-sized (0.01 to 0.1%). The gene calls are TRBV6-1 and TRBJ2-7; the TCRdb call, TRBD1, lacks DNA for checking. The germline gives CDR1 MNHNS, CDR2 SASEGT. This CDR3 is built from 15 residues. The CDR3 protein is CASSERPGVSYEQYF.

Considering frequency, this clonotype is medium-sized. The rearrangement links TRBV20-1 to TRBJ2-7; TCRdb picks TRBD2, but there is no DNA to check that call. The CDR3 has 18 residues. The germline V gene has CDR1 DFQATT and CDR2 SNEGSKA (reference sequence). The CDR3: CSARDTGLAVRVPYEQYF.

This clonotype is medium-sized (0.01 to 0.1%) by frequency. This rearrangement joins TRBV28 to TRBJ2-3; TCRdb outputs TRBD1, but without DNA this stays unchecked. The CDR3 length is 16 residues. The germline V gene has CDR1 MDHEN and CDR2 SYDVKM. The CDR3 reads CASHRYGAIFTDTQYF.

This clonotype shows up as medium-sized by frequency. CDR3 protein: CASSRGIADEQFF. The chain couples TRBV18 to TRBJ2-1; TCRdb lists TRBD2, though no DNA is available to test this call. This CDR3 contains 13 residues. CDR1 and CDR2 (germline): KGHSH, LQKENI.

The chain couples TRBV7-2 to TRBJ2-7; TCRdb's assignment of TRBD2 cannot be checked, as there is no DNA. The CDR3 spans 15 residues. CDR1 is SGHTA, CDR2 FQGNSA, per germline. The CDR3 sequence is CASSLTSGGRHEQYF.

This clonotype is called large based on its frequency. The chain has TRBV12-3 or TRBV12-4 and TRBJ2-3. The CDR3 spans 16 residues. The chain's CDR3 is CASSLAGPGSTDTQYF.

The CDR3 loop is CASSLKGQGNQRLETQYF. The gene calls are TRBV11-1 and TRBJ2-5; TCRdb proposes TRBD1, but this gene call is untestable without DNA. This CDR3 has 18 amino acids. Per germline, CDR1 SGHAT and CDR2 FQDESV (reference sequence). Drawing the rest from reference TRBV11-1 and TRBJ2-5, the complete variable domain is EAEVAQSPRYKITEKSQAVAFWCDPISGHATLYWYRQILGQGPELLVQFQDESVVDDSQLPKDRFSAERLKGVDSTLKIQPAELGDSAMYLCASSLKGQGNQRLETQYFGPGTRLLVL.

This clonotype is called large (0.1 to 1%) based on its frequency. The J gene is TRBJ2-1, the V gene TRBV27; TCRdb selects TRBD2, and the lack of DNA leaves this call unchecked. The CDR3 has 13 residues. Per germline, CDR1 MNHEY and CDR2 SMNVEV (reference sequence). The CDR3 reads CASSRPGGSEQFF.

Measured by frequency, this clonotype is large (0.1 to 1%). V and J are TRBV27 and TRBJ1-2; TCRdb calls TRBD1, which cannot be checked without DNA. Germline lookup yields CDR1 MNHEY and CDR2 SMNVEV (reference sequence). The CDR3 runs 14 residues. CDR3: CASSYRGDFGGYTF.